This TCR beta chain came from a study of T cell responses to AZD1222 COVID-19 vaccine. The study, taken as a whole, reports: Repertoires were collected only later (after the peak T cell response had occurred).

As concerns this clone: Its specificity is not known.

TCRdb's copy holds only in-frame clones and misses some; the assay was immunoSEQ multiplex PCR. The table lists 90,000 to 140,000 clones, around nine tenths of them singletons. The V end lost 0 bases, the J end lost 0 bases, and 3 bases lay between the germline ends. The CDR3 has 14 amino acids. CDR1 KGHSH and CDR2 LQKENI come from the germline V gene. This chain joins TRBV18 and TRBJ1-5, with D hard to call. The specimen was peripheral blood, collected on day 0 of AZD1222 vaccination. This clonotype was sampled from an adult in good health. CDR3 nucleotide sequence: TGTGCCAGCTCACCACCTCATAGCAATCAGCCCCAGCATTTT. Translated: CASSPPHSNQPQHF.